This T cell receptor beta chain was observed in a study of cytomegalovirus exposure and HLA in healthy donors. About this clone itself: Its cognate antigen is unknown.

Whole-study results and caveats: TCR beta chains numbering some 160 were designated cytomegalovirus-associated. TCR beta V segments were, for the most part, productive about 87% or about 30% of the time in an earlier analysis. The authors later found most CMV-associated TCR beta chains appeared HLA-restricted. Across all donors, roughly uniform sequencing depth was an assumption of the presence/absence analyses.

Germline CDR1 is LGHNA and CDR2 is YSLEER. CDR3 length: 15 residues. V was trimmed by 0 bases and J by 2 bases, leaving 10 bases between them. PCR primers comprised 60 Vbeta and 13 Jbeta primers. Sequencing was performed with immunoSEQ multiplex PCR; in TCRdb, only in-frame clones are kept and a portion is missing. This sample has roughly 120,000 clones, with 82% found just once. V usage is TRBV4-3 and J usage is TRBJ2-5; D remains unclear. The receptor's source is a male donor in good health and CMV-seropositive. Material: PBMCs. CDR3 DNA sequence: TGCGCCAGCAGCCAAGACGTGGCCGTACAAGAGACCCAGTACTTC. This gives the protein CASSQDVAVQETQYF.